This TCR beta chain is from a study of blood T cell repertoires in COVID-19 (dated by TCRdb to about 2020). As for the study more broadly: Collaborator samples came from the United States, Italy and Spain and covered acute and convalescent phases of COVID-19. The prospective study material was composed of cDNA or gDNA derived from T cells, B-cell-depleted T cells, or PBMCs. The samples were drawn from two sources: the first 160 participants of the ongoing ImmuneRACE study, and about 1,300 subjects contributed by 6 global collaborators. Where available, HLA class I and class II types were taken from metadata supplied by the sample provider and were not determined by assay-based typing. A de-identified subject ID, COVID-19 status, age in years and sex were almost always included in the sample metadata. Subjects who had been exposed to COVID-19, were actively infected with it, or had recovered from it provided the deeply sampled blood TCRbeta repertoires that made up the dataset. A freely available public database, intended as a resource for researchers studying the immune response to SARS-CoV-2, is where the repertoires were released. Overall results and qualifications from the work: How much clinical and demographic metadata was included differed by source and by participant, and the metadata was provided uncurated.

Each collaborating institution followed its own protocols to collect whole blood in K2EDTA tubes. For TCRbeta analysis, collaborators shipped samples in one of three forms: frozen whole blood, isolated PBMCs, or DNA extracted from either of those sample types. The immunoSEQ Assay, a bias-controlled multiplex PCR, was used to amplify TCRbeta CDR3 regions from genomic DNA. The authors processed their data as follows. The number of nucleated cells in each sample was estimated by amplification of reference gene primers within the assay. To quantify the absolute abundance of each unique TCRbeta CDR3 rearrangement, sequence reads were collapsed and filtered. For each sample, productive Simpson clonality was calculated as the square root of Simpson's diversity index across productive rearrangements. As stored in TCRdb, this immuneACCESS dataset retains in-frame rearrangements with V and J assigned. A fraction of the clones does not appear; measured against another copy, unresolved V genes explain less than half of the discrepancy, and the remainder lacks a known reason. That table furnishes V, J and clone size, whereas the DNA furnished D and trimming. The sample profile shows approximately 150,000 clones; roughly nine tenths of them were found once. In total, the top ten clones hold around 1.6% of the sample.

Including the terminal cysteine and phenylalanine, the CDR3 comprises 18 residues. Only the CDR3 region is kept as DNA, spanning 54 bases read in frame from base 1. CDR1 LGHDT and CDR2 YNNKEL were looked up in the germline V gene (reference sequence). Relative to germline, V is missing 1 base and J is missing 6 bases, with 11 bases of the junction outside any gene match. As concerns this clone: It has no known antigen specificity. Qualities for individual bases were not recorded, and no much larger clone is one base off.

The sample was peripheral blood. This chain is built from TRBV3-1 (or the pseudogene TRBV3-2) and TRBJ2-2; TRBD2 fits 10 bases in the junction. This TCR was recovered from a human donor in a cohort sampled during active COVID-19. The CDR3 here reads CASSQVPAGGTVAGELFF. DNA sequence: TGTGCCAGCAGCCAAGTGCCAGCGGGGGGGACGGTGGCCGGGGAGCTGTTTTTT.